These 21 T cell receptor beta chains were sequenced from one sample in a study of T cell responses to AZD1222 COVID-19 vaccine. The assay was immunoSEQ multiplex PCR, and TCRdb's table has in-frame clones only and misses some. The sample holds some 150,000 clones, around 89% seen once. Material: peripheral blood, obtained 28 days after the second dose of the MenACWY control vaccine. The receptor set was obtained from an adult who received the MenACWY meningococcal vaccine as a control.

The J gene is TRBJ2-2, the V gene TRBV7-7; D gene ambiguous. Germline V lookup: CDR1 SSHAT, CDR2 FNYEAQ (reference sequence). The V and J ends lost 5 bases and 1 base respectively, with 11 bases between them. This CDR3 has 15 amino acids. For the CDR3, the DNA is TGTGCCAGCAGCCGCGATGGCCTGAACACCGGGGAGCTGTTTTTT. This codes for CASSRDGLNTGELFF.

V and J are TRBV4-2 and TRBJ1-5; maybe TRBD1 (5 bases). V gave up 5 bases and J gave up 0 bases, with 14 bases separating them. This CDR3 has 16 amino acids. CDR1 LGHNA and CDR2 YNFKEQ come from the germline V gene. CDR3 in amino acids: CASSWGLLPSNQPQHF. The CDR3 nucleotides are TGTGCCAGCAGCTGGGGGTTACTCCCTAGCAATCAGCCCCAGCATTTT.

This clone has just one count. The gene calls are TRBV6-5 and TRBJ1-3, with unresolved D. The CDR3 runs to 16 residues. From germline, CDR1 is MNHEY and CDR2 SVGAGI. V lost 2 bases, J lost 0 bases, and 11 bases lay in between. For the CDR3, the DNA is TGTGCCAGCAGTTACAGTGGCCGAAGCTCTGGAAACACCATATATTTT. Its protein product is CASSYSGRSSGNTIYF.

The V gene is TRBV9, the J gene TRBJ1-2; D is possibly TRBD1 (5 bases). Germline assignment: CDR1 SGDLS and CDR2 YYNGEE. V shed 0 bases and J shed 4 bases, with 13 bases lying between them. The CDR3 has 15 residues. The DNA for the CDR3 is TGTGCCAGCAGCGTAGATCGGGGCAGAGGCTATGGCTACACCTTC. Amino acids: CASSVDRGRGYGYTF.

V gene TRBV28 combines with J gene TRBJ2-3; TRBD2 aligns across 8 bases. With 3 bases clipped from V and 5 bases from J, the junction kept 16 bases outside the gene matches. The CDR3 is 18 residues long. CDR1 and CDR2 (germline): MDHEN, SYDVKM. As DNA, the CDR3 is TGTGCCAGCAGTTTGCGCCCTACCCTTAGCGGGAAAGGAGATACGCAGTATTTT. Encoded protein: CASSLRPTLSGKGDTQYF.

V usage is TRBV9 and J usage is TRBJ2-1, with D possibly matching TRBD2 (6 bases). CDR3 length: 15 amino acids. V shed 3 bases and J shed 0 bases, with 10 bases lying between them. Germline V gene lookup returns CDR1 SGDLS and CDR2 YYNGEE. Written as DNA, the CDR3 is TGTGCCAGCAGCGCTGACGGGAGCTCCTACAATGAGCAGTTCTTC. This codes for CASSADGSSYNEQFF.

The V gene is TRBV27, the J gene TRBJ1-2; D is unresolved. Per the germline V gene, CDR1 is MNHEY and CDR2 is SMNVEV (reference sequence). The CDR3 consists of 13 residues. V shed 4 bases and J shed 6 bases, with 12 bases lying between them. CDR3 nucleotide sequence: TGTGCCAGCAGTTCTCGGGGTGCTGATGGCTACACCTTC. Translated, it gives CASSSRGADGYTF.

The chain employs TRBV28 and TRBJ1-5; no definite D call. CDR3 length: 13 amino acids. V was trimmed by 3 bases and J by 6 bases, leaving 9 bases between them. CDR1 is MDHEN and CDR2 is SYDVKM in the germline V gene. The CDR3 region is CASSFPRIQPQHF. CDR3 nucleotide sequence: TGTGCCAGCAGTTTTCCCCGGATTCAGCCCCAGCATTTT.

This chain uses TRBV4-3 with TRBJ2-2; 14 positions match TRBD2. Germline-derived CDR1 and CDR2 are LGHNA and YSLEER. The V gene end was trimmed by 3 bases and the J gene end by 4 bases; junction bases not matched to a gene: 7. This CDR3 comprises 18 residues. The CDR3 nucleotides read TGCGCCAGCAGCCATCGACTAGCGGGAGGGTCGACCACCGGGGAGCTGTTTTTT. Translation: CASSHRLAGGSTTGELFF.

This clone came up once. The chain is built from TRBV7-9 and TRBJ1-1; no clear D. The CDR3 has 15 amino acids. Trimming took off 1 base at V and 9 bases at J, with 18 bases between the two ends. CDR1 SEHNR and CDR2 FQNEAQ come from the germline V gene (reference sequence). The CDR3 sequence is CASSLVGRSRSKAFF. The CDR3 nucleotides are TGTGCCAGCAGCTTAGTCGGGAGGTCCCGGTCAAAAGCTTTCTTT.

The V call is TRBV4-1, the J call TRBJ1-4, with D perhaps TRBD1 (5 bases). The CDR3 length is 15 residues. Germline V gene sequence: CDR1 MGHRA, CDR2 YSYEKL. V lost 0 bases and J lost 8, with 13 bases in between. This CDR3 is CASSQDRDPEEKLFF. The CDR3 nucleotides read TGCGCCAGCAGCCAAGACAGGGATCCGGAGGAAAAACTGTTTTTT.

The J gene is TRBJ2-3, the V gene TRBV30, with 9 bases matching TRBD2. After removal of 3 bases from V and 2 bases from J, the junction contained 3 bases not matched to a gene. This CDR3 contains 14 residues. CDR1 and CDR2 from the germline V gene are GTSNPN and SVGIG (reference sequence). CDR3 sequence: CAWRIAGATDTQYF. Written as DNA, the CDR3 is TGTGCCTGGAGGATAGCGGGAGCCACAGATACGCAGTATTTT.

The chain carries TRBV7-9 and TRBJ1-5; no definite D call. The length of the CDR3 is 14 residues. Germline CDR1 and CDR2: SEHNR and FQNEAQ (reference sequence). Between the trimmed V and J ends, which lost 5 bases and 1 base, there was a span of 9 bases. The CDR3 DNA reads TGTGCCAGCAGCCCGGCAGCAAGCAATCAGCCCCAGCATTTT. Its translation: CASSPAASNQPQHF.

This clone was counted a single time. The chain recombines TRBV7-2 with TRBJ1-2; D unresolved. V was cut by 2 bases and J by 1 base, with 11 bases left in between. This CDR3 is built from 15 residues. Germline V gene lookup returns CDR1 SGHTA and CDR2 FQGNSA. The CDR3 DNA reads as TGTGCCAGCAGCTTACGTTCGCGTAGTAACTATGGCTACACCTTC. Protein product: CASSLRSRSNYGYTF.

The table lists this clone with a count of one. The chain has TRBV9 and TRBJ2-7; D gene uncertain. The length of the CDR3 is 14 residues. Germline V CDR1 and CDR2: SGDLS, YYNGEE. V was shortened by 2 bases and J by 2 bases, with 11 bases between the two germline ends. The CDR3 is CASSVREGTYEQYF. Written as DNA, the CDR3 is TGTGCCAGCAGCGTGAGAGAAGGTACCTACGAGCAGTACTTC.

The chain has TRBV7-2 and TRBJ2-2; the D call may be TRBD1 or TRBD2 (5 bases each). This CDR3 spans 16 amino acids. Trimming shortened V by 7 bases and J by 0 bases, and 15 bases separated the two germline ends. The germline gives CDR1 SGHTA, CDR2 FQGNSA. For the CDR3, the DNA is TGTGCCAGCAAACCTTACGGGACGGCGAACACCGGGGAGCTGTTTTTT. It translates to CASKPYGTANTGELFF.

The V gene is TRBV6-5, the J gene TRBJ1-1, with D maybe TRBD1 (5 bases). The germline V gene has CDR1 MNHEY and CDR2 SVGAGI. The V and J ends lost 2 bases and 7 bases respectively, with 20 bases between them. The CDR3 sequence is 16 residues long. The CDR3 region is CASSYAGVGVSHEAFF. CDR3 DNA sequence: TGTGCCAGCAGTTACGCCGGCGTAGGGGTGAGTCATGAAGCTTTCTTT.

V gene TRBV7-3 combines with J gene TRBJ2-1; D unclear. The CDR3 runs to 15 residues. Germline lookup yields CDR1 SGHTA and CDR2 FQGTGA. Trimming removed 5 bases at V and 1 base at J, with 12 bases between. The DNA of the CDR3 is TGTGCCAGCAGCGGTCCCCCTACGTCCTACAATGAGCAGTTCTTC. Translating gives CASSGPPTSYNEQFF.

The rearrangement joins TRBV30 to TRBJ1-1; weak D call: TRBD1 (5 bases). The CDR3 is 13 amino acids. CDR1 GTSNPN and CDR2 SVGIG come from the germline V gene (reference sequence). The ends were cut back, 4 bases at V and 4 bases at J, with 13 bases in the middle. CDR3 sequence (DNA): TGTGCCTGGACCCAACGGGGCGGCACTGAAGCTTTCTTT. Protein sequence: CAWTQRGGTEAFF.

The chain uses TRBV7-2 and TRBJ2-1; 8 bases match TRBD2. Germline V gives CDR1 SGHTA, CDR2 FQGNSA. The CDR3 runs to 16 residues. The V gene end was trimmed by 5 bases and the J gene end by 7 bases; junction bases not matched to a gene: 13. CDR3 nucleotide sequence: TGTGCCAGCAGCAAAAGGCGGAGCGGGAGTCGTAATGAGCAGTTCTTC. This gives the protein CASSKRRSGSRNEQFF.

The chain has TRBV11-2 and TRBJ2-2; D ambiguous. Trimming removed 1 base at V and 6 bases at J, with 3 bases between. CDR1 SGHAT and CDR2 FQNNGV come from the germline V gene. The CDR3 is 12 residues long. The CDR3 DNA reads as TGTGCCAGCAGCTTAGGCCCCGGGGAGCTGTTTTTT. Translated, it gives CASSLGPGELFF.